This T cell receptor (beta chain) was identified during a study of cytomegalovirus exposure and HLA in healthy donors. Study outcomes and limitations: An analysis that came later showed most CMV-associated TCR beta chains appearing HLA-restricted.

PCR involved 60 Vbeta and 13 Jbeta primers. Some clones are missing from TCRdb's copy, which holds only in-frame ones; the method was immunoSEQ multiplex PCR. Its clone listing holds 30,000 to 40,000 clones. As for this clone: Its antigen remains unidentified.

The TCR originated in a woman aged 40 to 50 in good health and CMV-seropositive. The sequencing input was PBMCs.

The CDR3 is CASRVGQYYGYTF. The CDR3 DNA is TGTGCCAGCAGGGTAGGACAGTACTATGGCTACACCTTC. This sequence joins TRBV6-1 and TRBJ1-2; D perhaps matches TRBD1 (6 bases). Trimming cost V 6 bases and J 3 bases, with 11 bases left between them. The CDR3 covers 13 residues. CDR1 is MNHNS, CDR2 SASEGT, per germline.